The next 32 T cell receptor beta chains were all read from a single sample in a study of blood T cell repertoires in COVID-19. Sequenced by immunoSEQ multiplex PCR; TCRdb stores in-frame clones only, minus some. The sample includes 100,000 to 120,000 clones, about 90% of them seen just once. Input material: peripheral blood. Source of these receptors: a human donor in a cohort sampled during active COVID-19.

The sample holds a few counts of this clone. The chain is built from TRBV24-1 and TRBJ1-5; D is perhaps TRBD1 (5 bases). This CDR3 is built from 17 residues. Trimming removed 3 bases from V and 0 bases from J, with 14 bases in between. Germline assignment: CDR1 KGHDR and CDR2 SFDVKD. The CDR3 here is CATSDLQESYSNQPQHF. In DNA form, the CDR3 reads TGTGCCACCAGTGATCTACAGGAAAGTTATAGCAATCAGCCCCAGCATTTT.

With respect to this clone: Germline is not matched at one junction end, which may reflect a read error. The rearrangement joins TRBV7-9 to TRBJ2-1, with 11 positions matching TRBD2. CDR3 length equals 15 residues. Germline loops: CDR1 SEHNR, CDR2 FQNEAQ (reference sequence). The CDR3 loop is CASSLAGGRNNEQFF. The CDR3 coding sequence is TGTGCCAGCAGCCTAGCGGGAGGCCGAAACAATGAGCAGTTCTTC. Based on the CDR3 plus reference TRBV7-9 and TRBJ2-1, the full variable domain is DTGVSQNPRHKITKRGQNVTFRCDPISEHNRLYWYRQTLGQGPEFLTYFQNEAQLEKSRLLSDRFSAERPKGSFSTLEIQRTEQGDSAMYLCASSLAGGRNNEQFFGPGTRLTVL.

This rearrangement joins TRBV6-2 or TRBV6-3 to TRBJ1-1; D not resolved. The CDR3 contains 16 residues. Trimming shortened V by 0 bases and J by 1 base, and 12 bases separated the two germline ends. CDR1 is MNHEY and CDR2 is SVGEGT in the germline V gene. The CDR3 sequence: CASSYSTSTGNTEAFF. CDR3 nucleotide sequence: TGTGCCAGCAGTTACTCGACGAGTACGGGGAACACTGAAGCTTTCTTT.

In its sample, this clone was seen once. The J gene is TRBJ1-5, the V gene TRBV2; TRBD1 might be the D (5 bases). The CDR3 is 16 amino acids. V was cut by 6 bases and J by 2 bases, with 17 bases left in between. Germline V lookup: CDR1 SNHLY, CDR2 FYNNEI. CDR3 nucleotides: TGTGCCAGCAGCCCCAGTAGGGGCAGGGGCAATCAGCCCCAGCATTTT. Its translation is CASSPSRGRGNQPQHF.

V usage is TRBV21-1 and J usage is TRBJ2-7; the table's TRBD1 call for D was not verified on the DNA. TRBV21-1 is assigned pseudogene status. The CDR3 is 16 residues long. The CDR3: CASSKVVIQDAYEQYF. Written as DNA, the CDR3 is TGTGCCAGCAGCAAAGTGGTTATACAGGATGCCTACGAGCAGTACTTC.

This chain connects TRBV7-2 to TRBJ1-5, with D possibly being TRBD1 (5 bases). Germline V lookup: CDR1 SGHTA, CDR2 FQGNSA. This CDR3 is built from 15 residues. V was pared by 8 bases and J by 1 base, with 15 bases between. CDR3 nucleotide sequence: TGTGCCAGCCGCAGGGCGAAGGACAGCAATCAGCCCCAGCATTTT. Amino acids: CASRRAKDSNQPQHF.

The V and J genes are TRBV5-1 and TRBJ1-1; 7 bases are shared with TRBD1. CDR3 length: 17 residues. CDR1 and CDR2 (germline): SGHRS, YFSETQ. V shed 2 bases and J 0 bases; nucleotides not matched to a gene: 10. Here the CDR3 reads CASSLRQGVGMNTEAFF. The CDR3 nucleotides read TGCGCCAGCAGCTTAAGACAGGGAGTGGGGATGAACACTGAAGCTTTCTTT.

The V gene is TRBV7-3, the J gene TRBJ2-1; D remains ambiguous. Germline V lookup: CDR1 SGHTA, CDR2 FQGTGA. The V and J ends lost 1 base and 0 bases respectively, with 10 bases between them. The CDR3 runs 16 residues. CDR3 nucleotide sequence: TGTGCCAGCAGCTTAATTGGCGGAAGCTCCTACAATGAGCAGTTCTTC. This sequence encodes CASSLIGGSSYNEQFF.

The chain carries TRBV5-5 and TRBJ2-7; D is perhaps TRBD1 (5 bases). Germline loops: CDR1 SGHKS, CDR2 YYEKEE (reference sequence). V was shortened by 5 bases and J by 3 bases, with 9 bases between the two germline ends. This CDR3 comprises 12 residues. CDR3 DNA sequence: TGTGCCAGCAGGAGACAGAACTACGAGCAGTACTTC. Translation: CASRRQNYEQYF.

The V gene is TRBV5-5, the J gene TRBJ2-4; a possible D gene is TRBD1 (6 bases). The ends were cut back, 0 bases at V and 8 bases at J, with 12 bases in the middle. From germline, CDR1 is SGHKS and CDR2 YYEKEE (reference sequence). The CDR3 contains 14 residues. The CDR3, as DNA: TGTGCCAGCAGCTTGGTGGGGGCAATGGACATTCAGTACTTC. Amino acid sequence: CASSLVGAMDIQYF.

The chain recombines TRBV11-2 with TRBJ2-3, with D possibly matching TRBD1 (6 bases). V was cut by 6 bases and J by 0 bases, with 16 bases left in between. CDR3 length: 16 residues. Looked up from germline, CDR1 is SGHAT and CDR2 is FQNNGV. The CDR3 DNA reads TGTGCCAGCAGTTCCCGGACAGCTTTTAGCACAGATACGCAGTATTTT. Translated, it gives CASSSRTAFSTDTQYF.

The J gene is TRBJ1-1, the V gene TRBV6-6; D gene uncertain. CDR3 length equals 13 residues. Germline V CDR1 and CDR2: MNHNY, SVGAGI (reference sequence). Trimming pared 6 bases from V and 6 bases from J, leaving 14 bases between. The DNA for the CDR3 is TGTGCCAGCAGGCCTCCACGAGACTCTGAAGCTTTCTTT. Its translation is CASRPPRDSEAFF.

V gene TRBV6-5 combines with J gene TRBJ2-7; TRBD1 matches at 9 bases. This CDR3 is 14 amino acids long. The germline CDR1 and CDR2 sequences are MNHEY and SVGAGI. The V and J ends lost 5 bases and 4 bases, in that order; junction bases with no gene match: 6. The CDR3: CASSKRDRAYEQYF. The CDR3 nucleotides are TGTGCCAGCAGTAAACGGGACAGGGCTTACGAGCAGTACTTC.

The chain couples TRBV9 to TRBJ2-3; weak D call: TRBD1 (6 bases). Germline loops: CDR1 SGDLS, CDR2 YYNGEE. Trimming stripped 0 bases from V and 4 bases from J, with 9 bases between. CDR3 length equals 14 residues. The CDR3 sequence is CASSVGGGPDTQYF. DNA for the CDR3: TGTGCCAGCAGCGTAGGTGGGGGCCCAGATACGCAGTATTTT.

V and J are TRBV27 and TRBJ2-6, with TRBD1 matching over 10 bases. CDR3 length: 22 residues. Germline V gene sequence: CDR1 MNHEY, CDR2 SMNVEV (reference sequence). After removal of 1 base from V and 3 bases from J, the junction contained 18 bases not matched to a gene. In DNA form, the CDR3 reads TGTGCCAGCAGTTTATTTTCTGTGGGGAATAGACAGGGGGCGCTTGGGGCCAACGTCCTGACTTTC. Protein product: CASSLFSVGNRQGALGANVLTF.

This clone was picked up a small number of times. This rearrangement joins TRBV2 to TRBJ1-2, with D possibly being TRBD1 (5 bases). Germline CDR1 reads SNHLY; CDR2 reads FYNNEI. Trimming stripped 7 bases from V and 7 bases from J, with 10 bases between. This CDR3 is 11 amino acids long. CDR3 sequence (DNA): TGTGCCAGCACGTTTCAGGGTGGCTACACCTTC. Amino acids: CASTFQGGYTF. Complete variable domain (other parts from reference TRBV2 and TRBJ1-2): EPEVTQTPSHQVTQMGQEVILRCVPISNHLYFYWYRQILGQKVEFLVSFYNNEISEKSEIFDDQFSVERPDGSNFTLKIRSTKLEDSAMYFCASTFQGGYTFGSGTRLTVV.

This clone was detected a few times. This chain links TRBV21-1 with TRBJ2-1; TRBD2, the table's D call, lacks a check against the DNA. TRBV21-1 is termed a pseudogene. CDR3 length: 16 amino acids. The CDR3 sequence: CASSNHGLAGVNEQFF. CDR3 sequence (DNA): TGTGCCAGCAGCAATCACGGACTAGCGGGAGTAAATGAGCAGTTCTTC.

J is TRBJ1-4 and V is TRBV5-4; D not certain. V was trimmed by 4 bases and J by 7 bases, leaving 20 bases between them. Germline CDR1 is SGHNT and CDR2 is YYREEE (reference sequence). This CDR3 region has 16 residues. CDR3 DNA sequence: TGTGCCAGCAGCCGTAGGACGGAGACTAAACCTGAAAAACTGTTTTTT. As protein: CASSRRTETKPEKLFF. The variable domain in full, completed from reference TRBV5-4 and TRBJ1-4, reads ETGVTQSPTHLIKTRGQQVTLRCSSQSGHNTVSWYQQALGQGPQFIFQYYREEENGRGNFPPRFSGLQFPNYSSELNVNALELDDSALYLCASSRRTETKPEKLFFGSGTQLSVL.

The V gene is TRBV6-5, the J gene TRBJ2-7; 10 nucleotides align to TRBD1. V gave up 7 bases and J gave up 2 bases; unmatched junction bases: 5. The length of the CDR3 is 14 residues. Germline V gene sequence: CDR1 MNHEY, CDR2 SVGAGI. The CDR3, as DNA: TGTGCCAGCATATGGACAGGGGGGACCTACGAGCAGTACTTC. Its protein product is CASIWTGGTYEQYF.

This sequence joins TRBV4-1 and TRBJ2-2; the D is unclear. Germline lookup yields CDR1 MGHRA and CDR2 YSYEKL. The CDR3 has 15 residues. V was pared by 1 base and J by 1 base, with 7 bases between. The CDR3 here is CASSQGELNTGELFF. Here the CDR3 DNA reads TGCGCCAGCAGCCAAGGAGAACTGAACACCGGGGAGCTGTTTTTT.

This clone was picked up a small number of times. This chain links TRBV30 with TRBJ1-2; TRBD1 agrees at 9 bases. CDR3 length: 13 residues. The V segment lost 3 bases and the J segment 5 bases; nucleotides outside the gene matches: 4. Germline loops: CDR1 GTSNPN, CDR2 SVGIG (reference sequence). In DNA, the CDR3 is TGTGCCTGGAGCGTAGGACAGGGGTATGGCTACACCTTC. Translation: CAWSVGQGYGYTF.

This rearrangement joins TRBV19 to TRBJ1-2, with D possibly TRBD1 on 6 matching bases. The CDR3 is 15 residues long. The germline V gene has CDR1 LNHDA and CDR2 SQIVND (reference sequence). V was shortened by 6 bases and J by 5 bases, with 19 bases between the two germline ends. CDR3 bases: TGTGCCAGTAGATATTCTCAGACAGGACCTTATGGCTACACCTTC. This sequence encodes CASRYSQTGPYGYTF.

This chain joins TRBV20-1 and TRBJ1-2, with 9 bases identical to TRBD1. The CDR3 runs to 14 residues. After removal of 3 bases from V and 2 bases from J, the junction contained 4 bases not matched to a gene. Germline values: CDR1 DFQATT, CDR2 SNEGSKA (reference sequence). Written as DNA, the CDR3 is TGCAGTGCTAGTACGGGACAGGGAAACTATGGCTACACCTTC. It specifies CSASTGQGNYGYTF.

The rearrangement links TRBV6-5 to TRBJ2-3; TRBD1 is a possible D gene (5 bases). Germline V gene sequence: CDR1 MNHEY, CDR2 SVGAGI. This CDR3 contains 14 residues. With 7 bases removed from V and 1 base from J, the gap between germline ends came to 12 bases. The DNA of the CDR3 is TGTGCCAGCACCAACTGGGGCGGCACAGATACGCAGTATTTT. Protein: CASTNWGGTDTQYF.

The J gene is TRBJ2-7, the V gene TRBV10-3, with D possibly matching TRBD1 (5 bases). V lost 0 bases to trimming and J lost 3 bases, with 9 bases between them. The CDR3 has 14 amino acids. Germline-derived CDR1 and CDR2 are ENHRY and SYGVKD. The CDR3 loop is CAISESTDRYEQYF. CDR3 coding DNA: TGTGCCATCAGTGAGTCGACAGATCGCTACGAGCAGTACTTC.

The chain links TRBV7-2 to TRBJ2-6; tentatively, D is TRBD1 (6 bases). CDR1 and CDR2 (germline): SGHTA, FQGNSA. CDR3 length: 17 residues. V was pared by 5 bases and J by 0 bases, with 14 bases between. CDR3 nucleotides: TGTGCCAGCAGCAAACTAGGGGGTGGCTCTGGGGCCAACGTCCTGACTTTC. This gives the protein CASSKLGGGSGANVLTF.

Concerning this clone: Other DNA sequences in the same sample also yield this CDR3. The rearrangement uses TRBV10-2 and TRBJ1-1; TRBD1 matches 7 bases. The CDR3 sequence is 12 residues long. From germline, CDR1 is WSHSY and CDR2 SAAADI. This CDR3 reads CASRDSSTEAFF. CDR3 sequence (DNA): TGCGCTAGTCGGGACAGTTCTACTGAAGCTTTCTTT.

The chain uses TRBV11-2 and TRBJ2-1; possibly TRBD1 for D (6 bases). V dropped 3 bases and J dropped 7 bases, with 10 bases sitting between them. The CDR3 runs 13 residues. Germline CDR1 and CDR2: SGHAT and FQNNGV. The CDR3 loop reads CASSLGQGNEQFF. DNA of the CDR3: TGTGCCAGCAGCTTGGGTCAGGGGAATGAGCAGTTCTTC.

The rearrangement uses TRBV5-4 and TRBJ2-3, with 9 nucleotides matching TRBD1. This CDR3 is built from 16 residues. Losses at the gene ends were 7 bases for V and 4 bases for J; bases not matched to a gene: 13. Germline V CDR1 and CDR2: SGHNT, YYREEE (reference sequence). The CDR3 DNA reads as TGTGCCAGCGGAACTCCGGGACAGGGTGGCGCAGATACGCAGTATTTT. The encoded protein is CASGTPGQGGADTQYF.

V usage is TRBV28 and J usage is TRBJ2-5; 12 nucleotides match TRBD2. The CDR3 has 16 residues. The J segment lost 1 base and the V segment lost 1 base, leaving 1 base of the junction unmatched. Germline CDR1 and CDR2: MDHEN and SYDVKM. The CDR3 DNA reads TGTGCCAGCAGTTTATCTAGCGGGGGGGTCCAAGAGACCCAGTACTTC. Translated: CASSLSSGGVQETQYF.

The sample holds a few counts of this clone. This rearrangement joins TRBV4-1 to TRBJ1-5, with D possibly matching TRBD1 (5 bases). CDR1 and CDR2 (germline): MGHRA, YSYEKL. The length of the CDR3 is 15 residues. The V and J ends lost 3 bases and 4 bases respectively, with 13 bases between them. The CDR3 nucleotides read TGCGCCAGCAGCCAGAGTGTCAGGGCAAATCAGCCCCAGCATTTT. It yields the protein CASSQSVRANQPQHF.

The chain carries TRBV30 and TRBJ2-5, with D possibly TRBD2 on 6 matching bases. V lost 0 bases and J lost 4, with 18 bases in between. Germline loops: CDR1 GTSNPN, CDR2 SVGIG (reference sequence). The CDR3 is made up of 16 amino acids. The CDR3 bases are TGTGCCTGGAGTGTAGGGGCAGGGAGGTTGAGAGAGACCCAGTACTTC. Encoded protein: CAWSVGAGRLRETQYF.